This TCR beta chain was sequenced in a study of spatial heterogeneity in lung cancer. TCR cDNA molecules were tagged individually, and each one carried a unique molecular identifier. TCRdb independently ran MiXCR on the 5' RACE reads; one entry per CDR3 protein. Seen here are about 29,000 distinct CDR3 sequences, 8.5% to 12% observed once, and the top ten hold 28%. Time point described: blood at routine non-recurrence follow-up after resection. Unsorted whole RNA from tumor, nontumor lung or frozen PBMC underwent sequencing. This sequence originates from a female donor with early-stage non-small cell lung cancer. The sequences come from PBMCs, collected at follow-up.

In nucleotides, the CDR3 is TGTGCCAGCCGCGGGACCTACACAGATACGCAGTATTTT. Protein sequence: CASRGTYTDTQYF. The chain has TRBV9 and TRBJ2-3, with D possibly being TRBD2 (6 bases). The length of the CDR3 is 13 residues. Trimming removed 7 bases at V and 2 bases at J, with 11 bases between. Germline lookup yields CDR1 SGDLS and CDR2 YYNGEE.